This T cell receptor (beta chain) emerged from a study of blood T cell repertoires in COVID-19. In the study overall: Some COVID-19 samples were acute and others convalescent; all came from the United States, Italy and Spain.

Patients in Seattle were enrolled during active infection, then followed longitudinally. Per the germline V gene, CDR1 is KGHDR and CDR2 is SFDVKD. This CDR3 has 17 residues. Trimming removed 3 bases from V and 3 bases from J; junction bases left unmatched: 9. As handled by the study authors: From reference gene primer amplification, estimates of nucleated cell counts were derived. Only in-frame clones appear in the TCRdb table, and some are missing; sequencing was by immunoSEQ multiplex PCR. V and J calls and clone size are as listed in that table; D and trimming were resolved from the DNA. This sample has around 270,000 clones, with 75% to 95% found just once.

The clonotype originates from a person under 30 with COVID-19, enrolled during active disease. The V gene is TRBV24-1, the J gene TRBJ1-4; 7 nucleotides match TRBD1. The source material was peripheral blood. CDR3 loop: CATSDTAGTEANEKLFF. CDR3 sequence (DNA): TGTGCCACCAGTGATACCGCCGGGACAGAGGCTAATGAAAAACTGTTTTTT.